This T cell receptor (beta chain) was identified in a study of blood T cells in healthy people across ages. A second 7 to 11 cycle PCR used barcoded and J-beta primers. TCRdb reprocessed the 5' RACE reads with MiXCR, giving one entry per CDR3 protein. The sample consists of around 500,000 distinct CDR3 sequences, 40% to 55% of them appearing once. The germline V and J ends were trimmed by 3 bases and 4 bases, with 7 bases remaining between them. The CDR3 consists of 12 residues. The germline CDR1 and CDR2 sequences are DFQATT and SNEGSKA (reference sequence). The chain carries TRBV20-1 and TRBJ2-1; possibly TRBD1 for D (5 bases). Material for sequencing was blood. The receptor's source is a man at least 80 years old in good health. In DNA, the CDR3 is TGCAGTGCTAGTGACAGATACAATGAGCAGTTCTTC. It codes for CSASDRYNEQFF.